One and the same sample provided the 16 T cell receptor beta chains below, sequenced in a study of Ad26.COV2.S vaccination and SARS-CoV-2 variants. Produced via immunoSEQ multiplex PCR; TCRdb's table is partial and in-frame only. The sample carries around 450,000 clones, roughly 87% recorded once. Treatment denoted: around 19 received Ad26.COV2.S at low or high dose, single or two shots; about 5 received placebo; per-sample allocation not given. Specimens were obtained on day 63 following the first vaccine or placebo injection. The sample here was peripheral blood, taken in a trial of Ad26.COV2.S vaccine versus placebo. These receptors were obtained from a person between 18 and 65 years old who received the Ad26.COV2.S COVID-19 vaccine or a placebo.

The V call is TRBV20-1, the J call TRBJ1-4, with D hard to call. The CDR3 spans 12 residues. Germline V gene lookup returns CDR1 DFQATT and CDR2 SNEGSKA (reference sequence). The V end was cut by 3 bases, the J end by 3 bases, with 5 bases between. The DNA for the CDR3 is TGCAGTGCTAGTACCCCTAATGAAAAACTGTTTTTT. It yields the protein CSASTPNEKLFF.

The V gene is TRBV12-3 or TRBV12-4, the J gene TRBJ2-1; D is unresolved. Trimming shortened V by 6 bases and J by 5 bases, and 5 bases separated the two germline ends. The CDR3 loop spans 11 amino acids. The DNA for the CDR3 is TGTGCCAGCAGCTATGACAATGAGCAGTTCTTC. It translates to CASSYDNEQFF.

The chain employs TRBV3-1 (or the pseudogene TRBV3-2) and TRBJ1-5, with a tentative D call TRBD1 (6 bases). Germline lookup yields CDR1 LGHDT and CDR2 YNNKEL (reference sequence). CDR3 length equals 16 residues. The V end lost 0 bases, the J end lost 2 bases, and 11 bases lay between the germline ends. CDR3 in DNA: TGTGCCAGCAGCCAAGATAGCAGGGGAGGCAATCAGCCCCAGCATTTT. Protein sequence: CASSQDSRGGNQPQHF.

V gene TRBV6-5 combines with J gene TRBJ1-5; a possible D gene is TRBD1 (6 bases). The CDR3 spans 14 residues. Germline CDR1 is MNHEY and CDR2 is SVGAGI. Trimming removed 4 bases at V and 7 bases at J, with 14 bases between. In DNA, the CDR3 is TGTGCCAGCAGTTCGACAGGTTTGGGGCAGCCCCAGCATTTT. Translated: CASSSTGLGQPQHF.

This rearrangement joins TRBV27 to TRBJ2-7; possible D gene TRBD2, 5 bases. CDR3 size: 15 residues. Germline CDR1 reads MNHEY; CDR2 reads SMNVEV (reference sequence). Trimming cost V 2 bases and J 3 bases, with 14 bases left between them. The CDR3: CASSLILGGGYEQYF. The CDR3 DNA reads TGTGCCAGCAGTTTAATTCTGGGTGGAGGCTACGAGCAGTACTTC.

This chain uses TRBV28 with TRBJ2-3, with 11 bases matching TRBD2. V lost 7 bases, J lost 2 bases, and 5 bases stayed unmatched. This CDR3 is 15 amino acids long. Germline V gene data show CDR1 as MDHEN and CDR2 as SYDVKM. The CDR3 here is CASTTSGGYTDTQYF. In DNA, the CDR3 is TGTGCCAGCACCACTAGCGGGGGATACACAGATACGCAGTATTTT.

V and J are TRBV10-3 and TRBJ2-1; 10 positions agree with TRBD2. This CDR3 spans 15 amino acids. With 5 bases clipped from V and 5 bases from J, the junction kept 6 bases outside the gene matches. Per the germline V gene, CDR1 is ENHRY and CDR2 is SYGVKD. The CDR3, as DNA: TGTGCCATCAGTCCGCTAGCGGGAGTTGACAATGAGCAGTTCTTC. Translated: CAISPLAGVDNEQFF.

The rearrangement uses TRBV7-8 and TRBJ2-7; D gene ambiguous. Deletions cut 3 bases from V and 2 bases from J, with 11 bases between. This CDR3 is built from 14 residues. CDR1 and CDR2 from the germline V gene are SGHVS and FQNEAQ. This CDR3 reads CASSFGGPTYEQYF. CDR3 DNA sequence: TGTGCCAGCAGCTTTGGTGGGCCTACCTACGAGCAGTACTTC.

The chain has TRBV28 and TRBJ1-2; 8 bases map to TRBD1. The CDR3 covers 13 residues. V lost 3 bases, J lost 8 bases, and 5 bases stayed unmatched. Germline values: CDR1 MDHEN, CDR2 SYDVKM. CDR3 in DNA: TGTGCCAGCAGTTTGACAGGGGCGCGGGGCTACACCTTC. Its protein product is CASSLTGARGYTF.

This chain joins TRBV30 and TRBJ1-5; D remains ambiguous. V lost 2 bases and J 5 bases, leaving 16 bases between the germline ends. CDR1 is GTSNPN and CDR2 is SVGIG in the germline V gene (reference sequence). This CDR3 has 15 residues. Here the CDR3 reads CAWSLGEARYQPQHF. The CDR3 DNA sequence: TGTGCCTGGAGTCTTGGGGAGGCGCGGTATCAGCCCCAGCATTTT.

The chain recombines TRBV9 with TRBJ1-1; 8 nucleotides agree with TRBD1. Germline values: CDR1 SGDLS, CDR2 YYNGEE. The length of the CDR3 is 14 residues. Trimming at V came to 4 bases and at J to 4 bases, leaving 6 bases not matched to a gene. For the CDR3, the DNA is TGTGCCAGCAGCTCGAGAGGACAGGGCACTGAAGCTTTCTTT. It translates to CASSSRGQGTEAFF.

The V gene is TRBV6-5, the J gene TRBJ2-7; 7 bases agree with TRBD1. The CDR3 is 14 residues long. J lost 2 bases, V lost 6 bases, and 7 bases had no gene match. Germline V gene sequence: CDR1 MNHEY, CDR2 SVGAGI. In nucleotides, the CDR3 is TGTGCCAGCAGGGATAACAGGGGTACCTACGAGCAGTACTTC. Translation: CASRDNRGTYEQYF.

This chain joins TRBV5-6 and TRBJ1-1; 7 bases are a match to TRBD1. Germline CDR1 is SGHDT and CDR2 is YYEEEE. The CDR3 consists of 16 residues. V was clipped by 5 bases and J by 5 bases; unmatched bases: 15. CDR3 protein: CASSFRQGKGGTEAFF. CDR3 sequence (DNA): TGTGCCAGCAGTTTTAGACAGGGAAAGGGAGGAACTGAAGCTTTCTTT.

V usage is TRBV12-3 or TRBV12-4 and J usage is TRBJ1-2; no definite D call. This CDR3 has 13 residues. V was pared by 5 bases and J by 1 base, with 8 bases between. In nucleotides, the CDR3 is TGTGCCAGCAGTCGGCTGTTTAACTATGGCTACACCTTC. This gives the protein CASSRLFNYGYTF.

The chain has TRBV6-2 or TRBV6-3 and TRBJ2-1; 13 bases line up with TRBD2. This CDR3 is built from 15 residues. CDR1 MNHEY and CDR2 SVGEGT come from the germline V gene. The trim removed 2 bases at V and 12 bases at J, leaving 7 bases unmatched. DNA for the CDR3: TGTGCCAGCAGTTACCTAGGACTAGCGGGAGCGCGGCAGTTCTTC. This sequence encodes CASSYLGLAGARQFF.

This clone turned up a few times. The chain has TRBV7-2 and TRBJ1-1; D remains ambiguous. Looked up from germline, CDR1 is SGHTA and CDR2 is FQGNSA. The CDR3 covers 14 residues. V was trimmed by 3 bases and J by 2 bases, leaving 10 bases between them. The CDR3 sequence is CASSFHGLNTEAFF. In DNA form, the CDR3 reads TGTGCCAGCAGCTTCCATGGGCTTAACACTGAAGCTTTCTTT. Combining the CDR3 with reference TRBV7-2 and TRBJ1-1 gives the whole variable domain GAGVSQSPSNKVTEKGKDVELRCDPISGHTALYWYRQSLGQGLEFLIYFQGNSAPDKSGLPSDRFSAERTGGSVSTLTIQRTQQEDSAVYLCASSFHGLNTEAFFGQGTRLTVV.